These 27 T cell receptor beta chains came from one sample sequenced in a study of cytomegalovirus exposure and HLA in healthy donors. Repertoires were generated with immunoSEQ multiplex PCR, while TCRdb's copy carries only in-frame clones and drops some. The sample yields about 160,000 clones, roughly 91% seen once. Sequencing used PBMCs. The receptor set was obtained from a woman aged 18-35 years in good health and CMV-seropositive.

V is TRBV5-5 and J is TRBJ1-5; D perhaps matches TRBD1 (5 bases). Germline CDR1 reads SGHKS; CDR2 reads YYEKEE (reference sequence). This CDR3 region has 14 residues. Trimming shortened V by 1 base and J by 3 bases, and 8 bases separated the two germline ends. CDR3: CASSLTTDNQPQHF. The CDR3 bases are TGTGCCAGCAGCTTGACGACAGACAATCAGCCCCAGCATTTT.

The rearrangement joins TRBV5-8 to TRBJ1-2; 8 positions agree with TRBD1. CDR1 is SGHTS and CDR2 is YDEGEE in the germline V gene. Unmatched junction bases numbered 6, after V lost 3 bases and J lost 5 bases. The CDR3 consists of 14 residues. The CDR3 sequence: CASSSPGTGYGYTF. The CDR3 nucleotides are TGTGCCAGCAGCTCGCCCGGGACAGGATATGGCTACACCTTC.

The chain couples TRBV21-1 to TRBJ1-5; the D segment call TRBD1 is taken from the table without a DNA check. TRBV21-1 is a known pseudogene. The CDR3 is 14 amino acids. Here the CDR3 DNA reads TGTGCCAGCGTGACAGGTCAGCAGACTCAGCCCCAGCATTTT. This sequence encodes CASVTGQQTQPQHF.

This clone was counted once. The CDR3 DNA reads TGTGCCAGCAGCTTAGGAGGGTTCGGTTTGTACGAGCAGTTCTTC. Translation: CASSLGGFGLYEQFF. The J gene is TRBJ2-1, the V gene TRBV7-3; a weak D match, TRBD2 (6 bases). The CDR3 has 15 amino acids. V was shortened by 2 bases and J by 10 bases, with 18 bases between the two germline ends. Germline V gene sequence: CDR1 SGHTA, CDR2 FQGTGA. Full variable domain (remainder filled in from reference TRBV7-3 and TRBJ2-1): GAGVSQTPSNKVTEKGKYVELRCDPISGHTALYWYRQSLGQGPEFLIYFQGTGAADDSGLPNDRFFAVRPEGSVSTLKIQRTERGDSAVYLCASSLGGFGLYEQFFGPGTRLTVL.

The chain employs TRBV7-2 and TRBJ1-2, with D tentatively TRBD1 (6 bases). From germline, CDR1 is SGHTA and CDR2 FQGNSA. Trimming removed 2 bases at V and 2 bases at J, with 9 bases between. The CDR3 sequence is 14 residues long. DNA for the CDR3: TGTGCCAGCAGCTTATGGGACAACAACTATGGCTACACCTTC. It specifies CASSLWDNNYGYTF.

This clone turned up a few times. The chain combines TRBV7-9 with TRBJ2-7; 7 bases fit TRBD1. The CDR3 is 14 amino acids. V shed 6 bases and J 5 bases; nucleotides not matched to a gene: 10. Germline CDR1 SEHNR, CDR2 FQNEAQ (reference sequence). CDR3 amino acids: CASSPRQGSDEQYF. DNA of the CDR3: TGTGCCAGCAGTCCCAGACAGGGTAGCGACGAGCAGTACTTC.

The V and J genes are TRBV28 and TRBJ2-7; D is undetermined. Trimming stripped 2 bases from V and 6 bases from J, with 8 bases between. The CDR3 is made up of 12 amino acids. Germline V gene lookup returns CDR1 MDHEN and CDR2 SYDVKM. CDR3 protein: CASSLSRFEQYF. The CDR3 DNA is TGTGCCAGCAGTTTAAGCAGGTTCGAGCAGTACTTC.

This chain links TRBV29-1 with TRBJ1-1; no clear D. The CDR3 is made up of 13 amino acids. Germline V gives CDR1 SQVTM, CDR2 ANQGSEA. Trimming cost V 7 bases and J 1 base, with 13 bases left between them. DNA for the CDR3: TGCAGCGCTGCACTCGATGGGAACACTGAAGCTTTCTTT. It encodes CSAALDGNTEAFF.

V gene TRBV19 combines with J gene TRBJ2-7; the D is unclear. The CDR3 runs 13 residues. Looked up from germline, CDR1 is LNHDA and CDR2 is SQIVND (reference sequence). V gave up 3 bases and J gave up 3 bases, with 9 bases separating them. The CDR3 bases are TGTGCCAGTAGTATTAACAGTGGCTACGAGCAGTACTTC. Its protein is CASSINSGYEQYF.

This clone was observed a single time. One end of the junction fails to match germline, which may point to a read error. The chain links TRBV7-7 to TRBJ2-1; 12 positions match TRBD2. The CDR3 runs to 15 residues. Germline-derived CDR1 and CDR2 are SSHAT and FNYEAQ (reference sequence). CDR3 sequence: CASSLATSGSDEQFF. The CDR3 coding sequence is TGTGCTAGCAGCTTAGCGACTAGCGGGAGTGATGAGCAGTTCTTC. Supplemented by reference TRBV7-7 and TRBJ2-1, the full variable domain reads GAGVSQSPRYKVTKRGQDVTLRCDPISSHATLYWYQQALGQGPEFLTYFNYEAQPDKSGLPSDRFSAERPEGSISTLTIQRTEQRDSAMYRCASSLATSGSDEQFFGPGTRLTVL.

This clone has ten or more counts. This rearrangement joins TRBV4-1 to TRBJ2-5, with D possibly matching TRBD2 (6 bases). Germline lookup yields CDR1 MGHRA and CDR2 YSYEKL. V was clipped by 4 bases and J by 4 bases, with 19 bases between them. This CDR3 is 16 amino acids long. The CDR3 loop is CASSPDPSDPRETQYF. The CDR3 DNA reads TGCGCCAGCAGCCCCGATCCTAGCGACCCGCGAGAGACCCAGTACTTC.

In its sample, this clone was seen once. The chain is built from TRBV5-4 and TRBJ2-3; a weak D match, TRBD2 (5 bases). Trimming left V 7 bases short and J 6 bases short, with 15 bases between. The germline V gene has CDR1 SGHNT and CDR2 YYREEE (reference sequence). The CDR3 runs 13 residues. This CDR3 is CASSTVGADTQYF. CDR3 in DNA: TGTGCCAGCTCGACGGTGGGAGCTGATACGCAGTATTTT.

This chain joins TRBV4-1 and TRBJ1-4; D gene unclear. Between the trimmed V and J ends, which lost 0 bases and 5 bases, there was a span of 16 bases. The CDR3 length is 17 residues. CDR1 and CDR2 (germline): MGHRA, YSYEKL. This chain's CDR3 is CASSQDVPLRSNEKLFF. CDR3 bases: TGCGCCAGCAGCCAAGATGTCCCCCTGCGGTCGAATGAAAAACTGTTTTTT.

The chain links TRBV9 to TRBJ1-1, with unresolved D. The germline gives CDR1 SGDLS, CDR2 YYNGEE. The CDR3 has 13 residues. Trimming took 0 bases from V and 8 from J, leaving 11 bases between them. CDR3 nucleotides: TGTGCCAGCAGCGTAGAGGACGGCGGGGAAGCTTTCTTT. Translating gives CASSVEDGGEAFF.

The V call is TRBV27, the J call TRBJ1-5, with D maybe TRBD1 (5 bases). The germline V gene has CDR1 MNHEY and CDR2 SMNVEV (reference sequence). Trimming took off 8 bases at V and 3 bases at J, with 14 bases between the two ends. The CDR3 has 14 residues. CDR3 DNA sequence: TGTGCCAGCCAACGTCAGGGACTCAATCAGCCCCAGCATTTT. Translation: CASQRQGLNQPQHF.

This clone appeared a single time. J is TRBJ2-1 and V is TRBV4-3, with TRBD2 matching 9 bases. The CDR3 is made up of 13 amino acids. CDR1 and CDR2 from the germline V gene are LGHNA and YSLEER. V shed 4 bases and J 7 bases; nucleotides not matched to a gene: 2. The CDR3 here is CASSLSGSNEQFF. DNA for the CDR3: TGCGCCAGCAGCCTTAGCGGGAGTAATGAGCAGTTCTTC.

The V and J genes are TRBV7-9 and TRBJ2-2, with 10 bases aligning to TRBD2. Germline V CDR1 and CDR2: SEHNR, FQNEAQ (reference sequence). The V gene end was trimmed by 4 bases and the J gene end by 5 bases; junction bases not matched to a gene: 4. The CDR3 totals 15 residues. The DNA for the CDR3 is TGTGCCAGCAGCTGGACTAGCGGTGGGACCGGGGAGCTGTTTTTT. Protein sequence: CASSWTSGGTGELFF.

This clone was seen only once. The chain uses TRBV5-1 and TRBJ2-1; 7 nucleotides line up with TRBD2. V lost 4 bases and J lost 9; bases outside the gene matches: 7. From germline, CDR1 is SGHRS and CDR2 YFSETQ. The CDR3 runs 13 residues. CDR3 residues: CASSLMVAGEQFF. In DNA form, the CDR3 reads TGCGCCAGCAGCCTAATGGTAGCGGGTGAGCAGTTCTTC.

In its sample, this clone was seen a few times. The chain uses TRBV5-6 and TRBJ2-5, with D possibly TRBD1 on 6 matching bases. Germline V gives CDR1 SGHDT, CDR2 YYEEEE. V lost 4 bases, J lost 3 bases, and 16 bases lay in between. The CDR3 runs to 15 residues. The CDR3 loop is CASSRERTAEETQYF. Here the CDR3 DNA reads TGTGCCAGCAGCCGGGAACGGACAGCCGAAGAGACCCAGTACTTC.

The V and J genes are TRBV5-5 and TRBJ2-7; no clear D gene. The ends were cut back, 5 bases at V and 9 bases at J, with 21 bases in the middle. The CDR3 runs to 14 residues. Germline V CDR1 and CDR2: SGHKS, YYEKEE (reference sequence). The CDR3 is CASSSTPPLPAQYF. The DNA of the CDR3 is TGTGCCAGCAGTTCCACGCCACCCCTACCTGCGCAGTACTTC. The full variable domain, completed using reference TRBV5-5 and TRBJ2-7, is DAGVTQSPTHLIKTRGQQVTLRCSPISGHKSVSWYQQVLGQGPQFIFQYYEKEERGRGNFPDRFSARQFPNYSSELNVNALLLGDSALYLCASSSTPPLPAQYFGPGTRLTVT.

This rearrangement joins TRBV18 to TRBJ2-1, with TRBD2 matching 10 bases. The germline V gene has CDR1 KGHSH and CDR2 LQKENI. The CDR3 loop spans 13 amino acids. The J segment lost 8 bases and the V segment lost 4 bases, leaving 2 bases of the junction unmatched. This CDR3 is CASSHLAGDEQFF. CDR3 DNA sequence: TGTGCCAGCTCACACCTAGCGGGGGATGAGCAGTTCTTC.

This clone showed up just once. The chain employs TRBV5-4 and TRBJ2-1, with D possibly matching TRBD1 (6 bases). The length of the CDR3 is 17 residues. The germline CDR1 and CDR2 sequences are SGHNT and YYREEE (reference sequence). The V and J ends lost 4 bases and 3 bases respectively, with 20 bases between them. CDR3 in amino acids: CASSPAGGQRVYNEQFF. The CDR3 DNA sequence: TGTGCCAGCAGCCCCGCCGGCGGACAGAGAGTCTACAATGAGCAGTTCTTC.

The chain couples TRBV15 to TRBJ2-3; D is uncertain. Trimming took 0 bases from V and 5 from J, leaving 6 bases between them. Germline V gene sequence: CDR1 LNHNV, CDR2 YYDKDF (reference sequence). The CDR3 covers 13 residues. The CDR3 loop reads CATSRDPVDTQYF. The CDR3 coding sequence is TGTGCCACCAGCAGAGATCCGGTAGATACGCAGTATTTT. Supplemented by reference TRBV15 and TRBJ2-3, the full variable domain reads DAMVIQNPRYQVTQFGKPVTLSCSQTLNHNVMYWYQQKSSQAPKLLFHYYDKDFNNEADTPDNFQSRRPNTSFCFLDIRSPGLGDTAMYLCATSRDPVDTQYFGPGTRLTVL.

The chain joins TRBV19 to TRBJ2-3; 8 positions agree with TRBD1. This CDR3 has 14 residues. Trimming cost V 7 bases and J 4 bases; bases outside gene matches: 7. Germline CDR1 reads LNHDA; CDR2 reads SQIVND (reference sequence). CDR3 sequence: CASTLDRVADTQYF. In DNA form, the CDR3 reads TGTGCCAGTACGTTGGACAGGGTCGCAGATACGCAGTATTTT.

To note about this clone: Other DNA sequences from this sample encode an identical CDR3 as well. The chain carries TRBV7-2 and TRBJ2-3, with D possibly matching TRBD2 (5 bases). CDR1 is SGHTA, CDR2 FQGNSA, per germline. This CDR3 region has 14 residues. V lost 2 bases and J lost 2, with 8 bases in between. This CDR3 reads CASSLSRDTDTQYF. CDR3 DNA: TGTGCCAGCAGCTTAAGCCGGGACACAGATACGCAGTATTTT.

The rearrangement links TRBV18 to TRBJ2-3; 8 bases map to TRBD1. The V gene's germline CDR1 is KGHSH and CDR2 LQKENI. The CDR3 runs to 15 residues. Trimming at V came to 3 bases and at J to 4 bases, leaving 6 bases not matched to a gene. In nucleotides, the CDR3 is TGTGCCAGCTCACCTCTCAGGGGGCGATCAGATACGCAGTATTTT. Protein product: CASSPLRGRSDTQYF.

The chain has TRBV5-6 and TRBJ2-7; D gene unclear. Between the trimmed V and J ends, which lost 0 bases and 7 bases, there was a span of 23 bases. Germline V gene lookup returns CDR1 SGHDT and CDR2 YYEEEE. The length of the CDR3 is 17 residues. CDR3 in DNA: TGTGCCAGCAGCTTGGTCGGAGTTTCCCGTGGAAATGAGGAGCAGTACTTC. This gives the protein CASSLVGVSRGNEEQYF.